This record covers a single T cell receptor beta chain. Its antigen remains undetermined. No base quality values were provided; no much bigger clone lies one nucleotide off. Genomic DNA was isolated using the Qiagen DNeasy kit from unsorted PBMCs as well as from negatively selected CD4+ and CD8+ fractions. Using primers that anneal to V and J segments, immunoSEQ multiplex PCR amplified the TCR beta CDR3 regions. A synthetic immune receptor repertoire was used to minimize amplification bias, and any remaining bias was removed computationally after sequencing. The paper's processing steps were these. Custom Python scripts were used to quantify repertoire diversity as the Shannon entropy index. Unsorted, CD4+ and CD8+ repertoires were analyzed separately, except in combined analyses where CD4+ and CD8+ sequences were merged in silico. A clone counted as expanded when the clone's frequency after treatment rose at least 2-fold relative to C1D1, and clones undetected at baseline were given a pseudocount of 0.5. Singleton clones were defined as clones with 0 or 1 copy at C1D1, and non-singleton clones were defined as clones with 2 or more copies. Clones expanded in unsorted samples were assigned a CD4+, CD8+ or unknown annotation through matching of protein sequences in sorted samples from the same patient. Diversity changes from C1D1 to C4D1 were tested in paired samples using Wilcoxon tests. What TCRdb holds here is the immuneACCESS table cut down to in-frame rearrangements. Part of the clones is not present; checked against another copy, under half of the missing clones reflect an unresolved V gene, and the others are unexplained. Clone size and V and J calls were adopted from that table, with D and trimming inferred from the DNA. The sample includes over 85,000 clones, with 81% observed a single time. The leading ten clones occupy approximately 15% of the sample.

The trim is 2 bases for V and 5 bases for J, with a gap of 17 bases between the germline ends. From a lookup of the germline V gene (reference sequence), CDR1 and CDR2 are GTSNPN and SVGIG. The CDR3 runs 15 residues from the cysteine to the phenylalanine. The read is trimmed to its CDR3 DNA, 45 bases read in frame from base 1. These data come from a study of PD-1 blockade in classical Hodgkin lymphoma (dated by TCRdb to between 2020 and 2021). For context, the study as a whole: Nivolumab dosing was 3 mg/kg intravenously every 2 weeks, continuing until either disease progression or unacceptable toxicity. A peripheral blood immune signature of response to PD-1 blockade in classical Hodgkin lymphoma was defined using TCR beta sequencing and CyTOF. The paper as a whole reports these results and caveats: By C4D1, a significant rise was seen in CD4+ TCR diversity but not in CD8+ TCR diversity (p=0.0027 vs p=0.16), and the rise was most apparent among complete responders (p=0.02). Lower diversity was seen in patients whose nivolumab began less than 1 year after ASCT, and these patients were left out of later analyses so that immune reconstitution would not confound the results. Baseline TCR diversity was reported to be lower in newly diagnosed patients than in healthy donors and to be lower still in relapsed/refractory patients. Among trial patients, those achieving complete response had baseline diversity similar to that of newly diagnosed patients, while diversity was significantly lower in partial responders and progressors. The study covered only a single clinical trial cohort, and the causes of the repertoire differences, possibly disease activity or prior therapy, were still not defined.

Sample time point, as interpreted from the label and publication: cycle 2 day 1 (C2D1) of nivolumab. Relapse after autologous stem cell transplantation had occurred in all trial patients, and cohorts A, B and C were distinguished by prior brentuximab vedotin exposure. The trial cohort comprised around 60 patients with relapsed/refractory classical Hodgkin lymphoma whose best overall responses were complete response, partial response or progressive disease. Trial patients were treated with single-agent nivolumab in the multi-cohort phase II CheckMate 205 trial. An independent review committee assessed best overall response using the 2007 International Working Group response criteria. Trial PBMCs were obtained immediately prior to nivolumab initiation (C1D1) and on therapy at cycle 2 day 1 and cycle 4 day 1. Peripheral blood was collected in 8 mL Vacutainer Cell Preparation Tubes, from which PBMCs were isolated by centrifugation and then cryopreserved.

Sequenced here: peripheral blood mononuclear cells (PBMCs), sampled before the second cycle of nivolumab. Recombination linked TRBV30 to TRBJ2-3, and perhaps TRBD2 as D gene, on 6 matching bases. The sequence was collected from a human donor with classical Hodgkin lymphoma. The CDR3 protein sequence reads: CAWSLGGSSGDTQYF. The DNA is TGTGCCTGGAGTCTCGGAGGGAGTTCGGGAGATACGCAGTATTTT.